The rows below give T cell receptor beta chains drawn from one sample of a study of blood T cell repertoires in COVID-19. The method was immunoSEQ multiplex PCR; TCRdb's version includes in-frame clones alone and lacks a portion of them. Of around 380,000 clones in the sample, 81% were seen once. Sequenced: peripheral blood. Receptors originate from a human donor with acute or convalescent COVID-19. The donor label of this sample is uncertain. The conserved cysteine and the conserved F or W are not part of the CDR3 here.

v_gene	j_gene	CDR3aa
TRBV18	TRBJ1-6	ASSPTGTARSPLH
TRBV3-1/TRBV3-2	TRBJ1-3	ASSTDPGLGNTIY
TRBV5-1	TRBJ2-1	ASRQPGLASNEQF
TRBV12-5	TRBJ1-2	ASGLIGVTNYGYT
TRBV4-1	TRBJ1-2	ASSQEGGARGGYT
TRBV5-6	TRBJ1-1	ASSFPPGNTEAF
TRBV6-6	TRBJ1-2	ASRTPRDRVRGYT
TRBV19	TRBJ2-7	ASSIDPRTAYEQY
TRBV6-1	TRBJ2-1	ASSEGTLNNEQF
TRBV9	TRBJ1-3	ASSVYGNTIY
TRBV5-1	TRBJ2-7	ASSLAVRGGLEQY
TRBV5-4	TRBJ2-1	ASKRGGFSYNEQF
TRBV3-1/TRBV3-2	TRBJ2-3	ASSHDRSGTLTDTQY
TRBV6-5	TRBJ2-2	ASSYSRESGELF
TRBV6-1	TRBJ1-1	ASSELTGGTEAF
TRBV9	TRBJ2-7	ASSPRTGRDEQY
TRBV6-1	TRBJ2-7	ASTPGQQYEQY
TRBV2	TRBJ2-7	ASSAPGTGRNEQY
TRBV11-2	TRBJ2-5	ASSLRQVTQETQY
TRBV6-5	TRBJ1-1	ASSRLTGRGEAF
TRBV6-5	TRBJ1-1	ASISGGNTEAF
TRBV27	TRBJ2-7	ASSLGLSYEQY
TRBV5-4	TRBJ1-1	ASSKTWMETEAF
TRBV27	TRBJ2-1	ASKGLERWEQF
TRBV5-1	TRBJ1-2	ASSLRTMGALTSYGYT
TRBV7-9	TRBJ2-4	ASSSPSGSKNIQY
TRBV5-1	TRBJ1-1	ASSWDRGTEAF
TRBV3-1/TRBV3-2	TRBJ2-2	ASSQPTSGTNTGELF
TRBV5-1	TRBJ2-7	ASSRGEMQTYEQY
TRBV9	TRBJ2-1	ASSLRRGAYNEQF
TRBV11-2	TRBJ2-2	ASRVGRDRVGGELF
TRBV27	TRBJ1-2	ASRLQGATNYGYT
TRBV30	TRBJ2-2	AWSVVGVRTSGDRIDTGELF
TRBV28	TRBJ2-7	ASTMPSSYEQY
TRBV6-5	TRBJ1-5	ASRFGNQPQH
TRBV5-4	TRBJ1-3	ASSPAGVPGNTIY